This paragraph reports one TCR beta chain. Its antigen is not identified. This record belongs to a study of cytomegalovirus exposure and HLA in healthy donors. Study-level findings and limits: According to the study, 150 to 200 TCR beta chains were cytomegalovirus-associated.

The V gene's germline CDR1 is MNHEY and CDR2 SVGAGI. V dropped 5 bases and J dropped 4; count of bases not matched to a gene: 6. The CDR3 totals 14 residues. This PCR relied on a set of 60 Vbeta primers and 13 Jbeta primers. Clones were read by immunoSEQ multiplex PCR, and TCRdb kept only the in-frame ones, dropping some. The sample contains some 150,000 clones, 75% to 80% of which appear only once. This receptor was taken from a woman aged 25 to 39 in good health and CMV-seronegative. Sample: PBMCs. This chain joins TRBV6-5 and TRBJ1-1, with TRBD1 matching 8 bases. The CDR3: CASSRETGATEAFF. Here the CDR3 DNA reads TGTGCCAGCAGTCGAGAGACAGGGGCCACTGAAGCTTTCTTT.